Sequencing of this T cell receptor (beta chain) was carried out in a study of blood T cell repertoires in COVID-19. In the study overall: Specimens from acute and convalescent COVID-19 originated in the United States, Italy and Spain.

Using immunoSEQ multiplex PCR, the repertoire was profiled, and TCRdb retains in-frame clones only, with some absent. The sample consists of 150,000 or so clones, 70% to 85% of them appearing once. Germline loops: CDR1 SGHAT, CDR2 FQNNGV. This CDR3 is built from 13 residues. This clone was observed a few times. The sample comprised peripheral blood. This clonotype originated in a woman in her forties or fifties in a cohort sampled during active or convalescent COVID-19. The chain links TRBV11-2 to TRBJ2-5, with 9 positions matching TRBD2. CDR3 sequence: CFMVAGGLETQYF. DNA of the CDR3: TGTTTCATGGTGGCGGGGGGGCTCGAGACCCAGTACTTC.